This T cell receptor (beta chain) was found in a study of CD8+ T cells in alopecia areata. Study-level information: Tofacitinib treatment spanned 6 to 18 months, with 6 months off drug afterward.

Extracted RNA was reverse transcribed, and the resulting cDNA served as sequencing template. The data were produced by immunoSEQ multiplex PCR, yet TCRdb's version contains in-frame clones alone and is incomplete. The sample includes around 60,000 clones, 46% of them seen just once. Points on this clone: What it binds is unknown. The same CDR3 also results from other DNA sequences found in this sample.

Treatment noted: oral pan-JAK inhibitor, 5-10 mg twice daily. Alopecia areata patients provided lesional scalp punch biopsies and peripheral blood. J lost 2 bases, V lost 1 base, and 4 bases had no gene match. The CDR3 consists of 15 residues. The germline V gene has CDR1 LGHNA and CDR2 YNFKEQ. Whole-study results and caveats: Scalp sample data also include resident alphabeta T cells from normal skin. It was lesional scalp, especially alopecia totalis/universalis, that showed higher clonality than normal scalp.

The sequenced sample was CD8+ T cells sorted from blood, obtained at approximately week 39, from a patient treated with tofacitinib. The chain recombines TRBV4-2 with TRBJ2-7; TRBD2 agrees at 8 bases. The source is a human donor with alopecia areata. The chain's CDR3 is CASSQGLAGTYEQYF. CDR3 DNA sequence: TGTGCCAGCAGCCAAGGGTTAGCGGGAACCTACGAGCAGTACTTC.